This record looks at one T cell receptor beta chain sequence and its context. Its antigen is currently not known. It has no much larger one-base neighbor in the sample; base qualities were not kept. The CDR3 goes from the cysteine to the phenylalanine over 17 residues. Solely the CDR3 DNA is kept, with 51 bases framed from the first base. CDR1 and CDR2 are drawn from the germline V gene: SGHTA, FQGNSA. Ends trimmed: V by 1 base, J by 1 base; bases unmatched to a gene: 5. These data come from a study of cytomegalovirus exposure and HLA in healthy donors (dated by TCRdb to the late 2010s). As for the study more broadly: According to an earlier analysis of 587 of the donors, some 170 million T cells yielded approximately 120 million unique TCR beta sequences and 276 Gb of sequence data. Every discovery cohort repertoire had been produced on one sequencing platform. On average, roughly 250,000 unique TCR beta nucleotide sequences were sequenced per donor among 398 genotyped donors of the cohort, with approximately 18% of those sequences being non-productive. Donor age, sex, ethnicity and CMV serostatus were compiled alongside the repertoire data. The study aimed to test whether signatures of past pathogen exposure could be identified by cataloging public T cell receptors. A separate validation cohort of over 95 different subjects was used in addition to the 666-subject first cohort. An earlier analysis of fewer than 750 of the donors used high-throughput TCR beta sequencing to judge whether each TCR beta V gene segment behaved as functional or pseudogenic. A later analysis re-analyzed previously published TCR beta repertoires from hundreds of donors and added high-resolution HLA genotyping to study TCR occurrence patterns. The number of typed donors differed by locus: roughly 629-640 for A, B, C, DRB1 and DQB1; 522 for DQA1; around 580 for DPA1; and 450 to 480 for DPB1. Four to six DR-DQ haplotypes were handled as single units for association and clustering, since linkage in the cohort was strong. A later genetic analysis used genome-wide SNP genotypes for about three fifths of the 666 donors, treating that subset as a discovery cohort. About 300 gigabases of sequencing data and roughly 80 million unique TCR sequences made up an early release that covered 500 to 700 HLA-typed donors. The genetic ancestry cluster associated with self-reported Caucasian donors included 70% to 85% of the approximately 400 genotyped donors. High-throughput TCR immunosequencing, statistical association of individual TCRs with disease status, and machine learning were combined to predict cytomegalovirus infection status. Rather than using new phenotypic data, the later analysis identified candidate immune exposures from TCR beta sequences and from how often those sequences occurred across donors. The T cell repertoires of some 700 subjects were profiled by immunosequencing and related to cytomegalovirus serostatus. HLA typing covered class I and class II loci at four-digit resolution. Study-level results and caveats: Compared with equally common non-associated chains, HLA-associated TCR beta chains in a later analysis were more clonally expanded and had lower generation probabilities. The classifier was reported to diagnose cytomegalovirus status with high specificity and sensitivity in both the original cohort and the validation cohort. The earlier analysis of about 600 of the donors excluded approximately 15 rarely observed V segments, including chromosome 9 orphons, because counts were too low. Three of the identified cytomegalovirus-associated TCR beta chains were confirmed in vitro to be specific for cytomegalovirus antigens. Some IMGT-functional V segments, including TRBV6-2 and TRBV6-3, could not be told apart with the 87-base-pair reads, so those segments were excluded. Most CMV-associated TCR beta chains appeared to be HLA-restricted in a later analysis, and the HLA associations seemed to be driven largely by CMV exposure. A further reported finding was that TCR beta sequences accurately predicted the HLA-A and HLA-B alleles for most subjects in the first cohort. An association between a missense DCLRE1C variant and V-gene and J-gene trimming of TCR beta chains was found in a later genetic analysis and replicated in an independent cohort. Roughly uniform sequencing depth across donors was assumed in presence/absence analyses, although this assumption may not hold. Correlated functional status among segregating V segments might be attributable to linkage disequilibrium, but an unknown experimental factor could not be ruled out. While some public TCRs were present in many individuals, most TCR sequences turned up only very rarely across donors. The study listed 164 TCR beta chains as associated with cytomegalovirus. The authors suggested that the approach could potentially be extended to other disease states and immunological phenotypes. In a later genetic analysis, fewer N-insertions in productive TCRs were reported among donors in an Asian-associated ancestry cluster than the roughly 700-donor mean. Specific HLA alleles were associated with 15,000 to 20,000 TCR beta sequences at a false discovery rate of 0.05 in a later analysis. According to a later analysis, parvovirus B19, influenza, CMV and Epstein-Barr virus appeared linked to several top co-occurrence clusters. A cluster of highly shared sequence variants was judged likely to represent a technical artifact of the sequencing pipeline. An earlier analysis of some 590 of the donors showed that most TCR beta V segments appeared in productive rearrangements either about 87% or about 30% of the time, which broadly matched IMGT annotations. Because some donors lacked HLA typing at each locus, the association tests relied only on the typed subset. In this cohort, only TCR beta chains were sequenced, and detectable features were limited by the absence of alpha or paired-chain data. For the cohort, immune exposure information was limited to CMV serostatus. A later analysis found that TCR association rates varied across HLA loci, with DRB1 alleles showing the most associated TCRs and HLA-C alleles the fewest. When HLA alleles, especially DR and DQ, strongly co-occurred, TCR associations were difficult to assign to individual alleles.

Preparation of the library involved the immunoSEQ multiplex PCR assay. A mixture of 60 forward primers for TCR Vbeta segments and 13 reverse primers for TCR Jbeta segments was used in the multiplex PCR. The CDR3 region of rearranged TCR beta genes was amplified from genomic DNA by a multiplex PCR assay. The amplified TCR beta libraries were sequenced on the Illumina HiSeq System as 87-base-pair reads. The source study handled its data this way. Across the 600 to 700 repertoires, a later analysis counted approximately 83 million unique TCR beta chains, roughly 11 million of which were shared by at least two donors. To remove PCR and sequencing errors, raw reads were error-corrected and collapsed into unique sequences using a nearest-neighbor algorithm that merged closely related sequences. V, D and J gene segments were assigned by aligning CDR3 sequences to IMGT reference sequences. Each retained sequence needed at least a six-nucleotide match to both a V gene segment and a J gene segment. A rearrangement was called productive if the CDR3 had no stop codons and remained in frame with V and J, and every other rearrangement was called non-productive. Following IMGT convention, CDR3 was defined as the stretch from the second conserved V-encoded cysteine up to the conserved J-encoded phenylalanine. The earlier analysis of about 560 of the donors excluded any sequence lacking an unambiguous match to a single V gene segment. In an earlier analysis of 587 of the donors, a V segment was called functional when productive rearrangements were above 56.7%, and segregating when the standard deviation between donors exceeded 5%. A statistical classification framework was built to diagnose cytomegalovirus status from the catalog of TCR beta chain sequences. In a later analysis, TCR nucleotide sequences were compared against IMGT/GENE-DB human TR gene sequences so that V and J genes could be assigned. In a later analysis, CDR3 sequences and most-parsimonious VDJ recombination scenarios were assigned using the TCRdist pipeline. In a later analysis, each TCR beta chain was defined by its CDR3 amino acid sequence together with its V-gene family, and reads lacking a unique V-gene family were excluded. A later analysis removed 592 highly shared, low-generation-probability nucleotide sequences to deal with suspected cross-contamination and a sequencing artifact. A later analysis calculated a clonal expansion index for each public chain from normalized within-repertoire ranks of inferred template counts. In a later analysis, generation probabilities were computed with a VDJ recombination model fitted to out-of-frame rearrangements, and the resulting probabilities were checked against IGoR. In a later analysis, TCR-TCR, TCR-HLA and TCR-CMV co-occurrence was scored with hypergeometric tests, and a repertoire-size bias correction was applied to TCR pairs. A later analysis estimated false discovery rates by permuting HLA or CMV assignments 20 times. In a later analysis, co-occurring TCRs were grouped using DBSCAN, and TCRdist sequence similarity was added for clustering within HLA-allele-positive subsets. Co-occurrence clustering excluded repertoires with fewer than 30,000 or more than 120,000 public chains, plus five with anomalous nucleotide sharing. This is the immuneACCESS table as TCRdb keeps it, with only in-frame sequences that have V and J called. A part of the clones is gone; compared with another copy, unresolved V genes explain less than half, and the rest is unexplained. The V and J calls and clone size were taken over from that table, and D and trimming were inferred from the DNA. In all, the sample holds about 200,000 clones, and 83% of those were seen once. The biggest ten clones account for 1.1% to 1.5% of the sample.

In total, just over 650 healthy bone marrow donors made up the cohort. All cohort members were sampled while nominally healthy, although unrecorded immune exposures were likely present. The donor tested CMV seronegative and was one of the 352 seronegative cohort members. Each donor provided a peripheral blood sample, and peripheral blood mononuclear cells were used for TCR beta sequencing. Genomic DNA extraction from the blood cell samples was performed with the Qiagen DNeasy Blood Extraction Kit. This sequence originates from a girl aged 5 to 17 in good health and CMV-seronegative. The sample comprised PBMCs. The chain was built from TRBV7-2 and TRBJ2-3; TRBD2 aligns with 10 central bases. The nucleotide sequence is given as TGTGCCAGCAGCTTAGGACTAGCGGGTACAGGCACAGATACGCAGTATTTT. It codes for CASSLGLAGTGTDTQYF.